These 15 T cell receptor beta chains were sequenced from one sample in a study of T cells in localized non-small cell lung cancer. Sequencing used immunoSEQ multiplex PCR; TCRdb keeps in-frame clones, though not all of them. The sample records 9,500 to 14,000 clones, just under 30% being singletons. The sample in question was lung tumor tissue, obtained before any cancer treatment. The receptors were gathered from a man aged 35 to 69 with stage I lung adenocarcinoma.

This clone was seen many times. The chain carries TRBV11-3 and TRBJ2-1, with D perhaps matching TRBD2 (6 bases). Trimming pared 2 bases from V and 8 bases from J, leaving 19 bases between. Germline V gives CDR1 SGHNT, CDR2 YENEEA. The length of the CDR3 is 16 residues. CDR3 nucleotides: TGTGCCAGCAGCTTATATTCCCGGGGGTATGGCGATGAGCAGTTCTTC. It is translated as CASSLYSRGYGDEQFF.

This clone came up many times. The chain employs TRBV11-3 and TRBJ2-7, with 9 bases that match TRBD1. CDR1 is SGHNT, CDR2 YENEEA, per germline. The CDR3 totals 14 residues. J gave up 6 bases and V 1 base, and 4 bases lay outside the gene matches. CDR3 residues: CASSLGTGGREQYF. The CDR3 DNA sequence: TGTGCCAGCAGCTTAGGAACAGGGGGCCGCGAGCAGTACTTC.

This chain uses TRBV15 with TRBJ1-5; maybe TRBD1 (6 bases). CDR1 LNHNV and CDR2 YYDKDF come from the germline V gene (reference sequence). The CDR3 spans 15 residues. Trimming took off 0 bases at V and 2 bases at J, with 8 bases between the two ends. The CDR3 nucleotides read TGTGCCACCAGCAGAGATCCAGGGGGCAATCAGCCCCAGCATTTT. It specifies CATSRDPGGNQPQHF.

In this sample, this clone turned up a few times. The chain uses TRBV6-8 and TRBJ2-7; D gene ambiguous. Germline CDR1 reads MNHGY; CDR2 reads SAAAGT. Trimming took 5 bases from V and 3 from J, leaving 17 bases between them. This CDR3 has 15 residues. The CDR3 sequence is CASSTLVGINYEQYF. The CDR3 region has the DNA TGTGCCAGCAGTACCCTGGTAGGGATTAACTACGAGCAGTACTTC.

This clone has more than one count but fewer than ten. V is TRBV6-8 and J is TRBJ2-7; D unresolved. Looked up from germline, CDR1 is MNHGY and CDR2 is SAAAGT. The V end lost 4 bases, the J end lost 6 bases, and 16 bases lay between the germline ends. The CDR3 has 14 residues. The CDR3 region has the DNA TGTGCCAGCAGTTCTCGACTGGGTAGTGGCGAGCAGTACTTC. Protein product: CASSSRLGSGEQYF.

The DNA of the CDR3 is TGTGCCAGCAGCCCCCCTGCAGCGGGGGTCCCCAACGAGCAGTACTTC. This encodes CASSPPAAGVPNEQYF. The chain is built from TRBV11-3 and TRBJ2-7; TRBD2 matches 8 bases. Germline CDR1 SGHNT, CDR2 YENEEA. V dropped 5 bases and J dropped 5; count of bases not matched to a gene: 14. This CDR3 is 16 amino acids long. Drawing the rest from reference TRBV11-3 and TRBJ2-7, the complete variable domain is EAGVVQSPRYKIIEKKQPVAFWCNPISGHNTLYWYLQNLGQGPELLIRYENEEAVDDSQLPKDRFSAERLKGVDSTLKIQPAELGDSAVYLCASSPPAAGVPNEQYFGPGTRLTVT.

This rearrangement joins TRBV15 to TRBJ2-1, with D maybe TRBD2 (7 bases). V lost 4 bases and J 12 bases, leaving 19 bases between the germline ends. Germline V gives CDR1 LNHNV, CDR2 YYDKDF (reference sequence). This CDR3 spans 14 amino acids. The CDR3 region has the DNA TGTGCCACCAGCAATGTGGGGGGGGGCCTTAGGCAGTTCTTC. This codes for CATSNVGGGLRQFF.

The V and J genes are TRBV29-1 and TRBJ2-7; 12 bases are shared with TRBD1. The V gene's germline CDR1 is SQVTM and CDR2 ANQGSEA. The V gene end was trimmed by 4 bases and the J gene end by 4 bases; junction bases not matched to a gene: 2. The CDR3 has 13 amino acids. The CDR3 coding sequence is TGCAGCGTTGGGGACAGGGGGCTGTACGAGCAGTACTTC. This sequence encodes CSVGDRGLYEQYF.

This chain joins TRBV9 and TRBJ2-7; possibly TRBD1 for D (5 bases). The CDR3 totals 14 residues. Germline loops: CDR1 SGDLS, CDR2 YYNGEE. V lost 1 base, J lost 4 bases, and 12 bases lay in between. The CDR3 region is CASSVLGDFYEQYF. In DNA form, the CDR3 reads TGTGCCAGCAGCGTATTAGGGGATTTTTACGAGCAGTACTTC.

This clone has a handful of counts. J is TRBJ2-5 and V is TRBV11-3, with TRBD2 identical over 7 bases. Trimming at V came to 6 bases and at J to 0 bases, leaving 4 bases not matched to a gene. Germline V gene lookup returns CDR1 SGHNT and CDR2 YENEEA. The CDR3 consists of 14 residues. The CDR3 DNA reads TGTGCCAGCAGACTCGGGACTAACCAAGAGACCCAGTACTTC. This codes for CASRLGTNQETQYF.

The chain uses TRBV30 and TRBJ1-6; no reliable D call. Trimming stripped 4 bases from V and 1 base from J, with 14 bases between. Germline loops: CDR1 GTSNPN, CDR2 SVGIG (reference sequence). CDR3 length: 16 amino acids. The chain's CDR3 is CAWNKEEGSYNSPLHF. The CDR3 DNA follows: TGTGCCTGGAACAAGGAGGAAGGATCCTATAATTCACCCCTCCACTTT.

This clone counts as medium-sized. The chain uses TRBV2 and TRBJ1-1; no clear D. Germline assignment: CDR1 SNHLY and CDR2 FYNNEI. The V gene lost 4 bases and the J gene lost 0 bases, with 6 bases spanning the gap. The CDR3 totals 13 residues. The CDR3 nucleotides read TGTGCCAGCAGTGCGCGCGTGAACACTGAAGCTTTCTTT. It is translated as CASSARVNTEAFF.

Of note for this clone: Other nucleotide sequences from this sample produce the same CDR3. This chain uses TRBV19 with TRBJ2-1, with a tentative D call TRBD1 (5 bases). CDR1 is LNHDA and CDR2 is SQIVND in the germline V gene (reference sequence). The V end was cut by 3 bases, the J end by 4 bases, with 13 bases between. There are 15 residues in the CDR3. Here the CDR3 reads CASSIPRALYNEQFF. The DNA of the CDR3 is TGTGCCAGTAGTATCCCCAGGGCCCTGTACAATGAGCAGTTCTTC.

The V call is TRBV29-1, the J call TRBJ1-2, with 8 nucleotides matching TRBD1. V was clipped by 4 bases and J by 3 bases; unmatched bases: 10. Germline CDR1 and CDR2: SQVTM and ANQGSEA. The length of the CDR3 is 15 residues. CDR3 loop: CSVAGGQEIDYGYTF. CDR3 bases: TGCAGCGTTGCGGGGGGACAGGAGATTGACTATGGCTACACCTTC.

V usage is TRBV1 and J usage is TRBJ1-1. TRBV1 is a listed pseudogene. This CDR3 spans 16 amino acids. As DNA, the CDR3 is TGCGCCAGCAGCCAATTTAGTGAGGCCCCGGGCACTGAAGCTTTCTTT. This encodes CASSQFSEAPGTEAFF.